These 14 T cell receptor beta chains were all obtained from the same sample, sequenced in a study of shared clonotypes between healthy human individuals. TCRdb's table, derived via immunoSEQ multiplex PCR, lists solely in-frame clones and lacks some. The sample includes hundreds of thousands of clones, approximately 97% of them seen just once. Sequenced material: naive CD4+ T cells sorted from blood. This sample's subset: CD45RA+ positively selected. All receptors derive from a woman aged 30 to 39 in good health.

The CDR3: CASSLRFRKGAYEQYF. The CDR3 DNA follows: TGTGCCAGCAGCTTAAGGTTTCGGAAGGGGGCATACGAGCAGTACTTC. The J gene is TRBJ2-7, the V gene TRBV7-8, with TRBD1 identical over 7 bases. Germline V lookup: CDR1 SGHVS, CDR2 FQNEAQ. The CDR3 is 16 amino acids. The ends lost 2 bases at V and 4 bases at J; junction bases unmatched: 11.

The V gene is TRBV28, the J gene TRBJ2-1; TRBD2 agrees at 12 bases. The CDR3 is 18 amino acids. Losses at the gene ends were 3 bases for V and 8 bases for J; bases not matched to a gene: 14. The germline V gene encodes CDR1 MDHEN and CDR2 SYDVKM. CDR3 residues: CASSFVTSGSLGSDEQFF. The DNA of the CDR3 is TGTGCCAGCAGTTTTGTGACTAGCGGGAGTTTGGGTTCGGATGAGCAGTTCTTC.

The chain carries TRBV7-2 and TRBJ2-5; 11 nucleotides line up with TRBD2. The CDR3 has 15 amino acids. The ends lost 6 bases at V and 2 bases at J; junction bases unmatched: 5. The germline gives CDR1 SGHTA, CDR2 FQGNSA. CDR3 coding DNA: TGTGCCAGCAGTGGGCTAGCGGGAGGTCAAGAGACCCAGTACTTC. This translates into CASSGLAGGQETQYF.

The rearrangement joins TRBV27 to TRBJ2-2; D gene ambiguous. Trimming took 5 bases from V and 6 from J, leaving 13 bases between them. In germline, CDR1 is MNHEY, CDR2 SMNVEV (reference sequence). This CDR3 comprises 14 residues. The CDR3 sequence is CASSTTPRPGELFF. The CDR3 coding sequence is TGTGCCAGCAGTACGACGCCTCGGCCCGGGGAGCTGTTTTTT.

Turning to this clone: Other DNA sequences from this sample encode an identical CDR3 as well. This sequence joins TRBV2 and TRBJ2-2, with 8 positions matching TRBD2. With 3 bases clipped from V and 1 base from J, the junction kept 7 bases outside the gene matches. CDR1 is SNHLY, CDR2 FYNNEI, per germline. The CDR3 sequence is 17 residues long. CDR3 sequence: CASSEGRLARNTGELFF. The CDR3 nucleotides are TGTGCCAGCAGTGAGGGAAGACTAGCGAGGAACACCGGGGAGCTGTTTTTT. The complete variable domain, with remaining parts taken from reference TRBV2 and TRBJ2-2, reads EPEVTQTPSHQVTQMGQEVILRCVPISNHLYFYWYRQILGQKVEFLVSFYNNEISEKSEIFDDQFSVERPDGSNFTLKIRSTKLEDSAMYFCASSEGRLARNTGELFFGEGSRLTVL.

Remarks on this clone: At one end the junction does not follow the germline gene, possibly because of a read error. The rearrangement links TRBV4-1 to TRBJ1-1; D remains ambiguous. This CDR3 is 12 amino acids long. The V gene's germline CDR1 is MGHRA and CDR2 YSYEKL. The CDR3 bases are TGCGCCAGCACCCAAGAGGGCCTGCGGGCTTTCTTT. This sequence encodes CASTQEGLRAFF.

The V gene is TRBV10-3, the J gene TRBJ1-1, with TRBD1 as a possible D gene (6 bases). CDR1 is ENHRY, CDR2 SYGVKD, per germline. The CDR3 is made up of 14 amino acids. Trimming shortened V by 5 bases and J by 2 bases, and 12 bases separated the two germline ends. The CDR3, as DNA: TGTGCCATCAGTCCGCGGGACACAAACACTGAAGCTTTCTTT. This encodes CAISPRDTNTEAFF.

For this clone: Other DNA sequences in this specimen translate into the identical CDR3. V and J are TRBV9 and TRBJ2-3, with TRBD2 matching over 10 bases. The J segment lost 3 bases and the V segment lost 1 base, leaving 2 bases of the junction unmatched. Germline CDR1 is SGDLS and CDR2 is YYNGEE. This CDR3 has 15 residues. CDR3 sequence: CASSVSSGSTDTQYF. As DNA, the CDR3 is TGTGCCAGCAGCGTATCTAGCGGGAGTACAGATACGCAGTATTTT.

This CDR3 is CASIRWEGMNTEAFF. The CDR3, as DNA: TGTGCCAGCATCAGATGGGAGGGGATGAACACTGAAGCTTTCTTT. The chain joins TRBV7-9 to TRBJ1-1, with D perhaps matching TRBD1 (5 bases). The length of the CDR3 is 15 residues. V was trimmed by 7 bases and J by 0 bases, leaving 15 bases between them. From germline, CDR1 is SEHNR and CDR2 FQNEAQ (reference sequence).

The sample holds a few counts of this clone. The V and J genes are TRBV30 and TRBJ1-1, with D perhaps TRBD1 (6 bases). V was pared by 1 base and J by 3 bases, with 9 bases between. CDR1 GTSNPN and CDR2 SVGIG come from the germline V gene (reference sequence). The CDR3 is made up of 13 amino acids. The CDR3 coding sequence is TGTGCCTGGAGTGAAGGGGGTGACACTGAAGCTTTCTTT. Translating gives CAWSEGGDTEAFF.

The count of this clone is one. J is TRBJ1-1 and V is TRBV7-5. TRBV7-5 is a recognized pseudogene. The CDR3 spans 11 residues. The CDR3: CVRSSIVRAFF. The CDR3, as DNA: TGTGTCAGAAGCTCGATTGTGAGGGCTTTCTTT.

The rearrangement links TRBV4-1 to TRBJ2-6, with D perhaps TRBD2 (6 bases). Germline V gene lookup returns CDR1 MGHRA and CDR2 YSYEKL. The CDR3 extends over 16 amino acids. V was trimmed by 2 bases and J by 2 bases, leaving 10 bases between them. The CDR3 protein is CASSQKEGAGANVLTF. The CDR3 coding sequence is TGCGCCAGCAGCCAAAAGGAGGGAGCTGGGGCCAACGTCCTGACTTTC.

The gene calls are TRBV28 and TRBJ1-5; 7 bases fit TRBD1. Germline lookup yields CDR1 MDHEN and CDR2 SYDVKM. Trimming removed 3 bases from V and 0 bases from J; junction bases left unmatched: 14. The CDR3 has 19 amino acids. The CDR3 DNA reads as TGTGCCAGCAGTTTCGGGACAGCCTCGCCCCCTTATAGCAATCAGCCCCAGCATTTT. Translating gives CASSFGTASPPYSNQPQHF.

The gene calls are TRBV15 and TRBJ1-4; 7 bases map to TRBD1. The CDR3 length is 15 residues. After removal of 3 bases from V and 8 bases from J, the junction contained 9 bases not matched to a gene. Germline-derived CDR1 and CDR2 are LNHNV and YYDKDF (reference sequence). The CDR3 nucleotides read TGTGCCACCAGCAGGACCACAGGGGATGTGGAAAAACTGTTTTTT. Translated: CATSRTTGDVEKLFF.